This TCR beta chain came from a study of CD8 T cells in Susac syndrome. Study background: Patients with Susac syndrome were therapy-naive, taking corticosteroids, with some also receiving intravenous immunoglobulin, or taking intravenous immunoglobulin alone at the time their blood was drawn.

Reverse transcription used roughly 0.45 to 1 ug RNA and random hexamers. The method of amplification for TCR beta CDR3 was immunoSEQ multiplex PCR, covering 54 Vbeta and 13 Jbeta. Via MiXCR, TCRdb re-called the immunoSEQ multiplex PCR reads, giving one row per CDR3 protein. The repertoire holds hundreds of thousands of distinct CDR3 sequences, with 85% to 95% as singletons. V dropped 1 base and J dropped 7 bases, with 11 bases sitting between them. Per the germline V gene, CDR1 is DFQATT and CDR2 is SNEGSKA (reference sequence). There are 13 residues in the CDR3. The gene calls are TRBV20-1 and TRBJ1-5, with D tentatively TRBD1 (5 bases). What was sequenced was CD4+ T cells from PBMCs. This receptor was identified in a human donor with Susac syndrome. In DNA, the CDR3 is TGCAGTGCTAGAGGAGGGGCCGCACAGCCCCAGCATTTT. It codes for CSARGGAAQPQHF.